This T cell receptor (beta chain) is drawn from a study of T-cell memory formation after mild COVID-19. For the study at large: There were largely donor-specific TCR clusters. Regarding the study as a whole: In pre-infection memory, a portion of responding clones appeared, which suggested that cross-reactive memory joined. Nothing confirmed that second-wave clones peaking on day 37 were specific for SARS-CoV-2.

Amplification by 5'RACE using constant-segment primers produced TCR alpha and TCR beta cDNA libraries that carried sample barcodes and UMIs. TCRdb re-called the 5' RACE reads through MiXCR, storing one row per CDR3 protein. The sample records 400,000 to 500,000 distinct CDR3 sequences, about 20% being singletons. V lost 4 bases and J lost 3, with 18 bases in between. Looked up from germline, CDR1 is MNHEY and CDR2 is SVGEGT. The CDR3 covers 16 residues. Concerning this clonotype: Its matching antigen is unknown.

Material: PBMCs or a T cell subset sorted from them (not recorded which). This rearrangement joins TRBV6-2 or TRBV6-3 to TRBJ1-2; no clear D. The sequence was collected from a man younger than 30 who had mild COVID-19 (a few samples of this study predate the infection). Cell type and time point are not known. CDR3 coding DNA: TGTGCCAGCAGTTCCGGGAACCGGCGCCCTTACTATGGCTACACCTTC. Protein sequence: CASSSGNRRPYYGYTF.